This paragraph covers one T cell receptor beta chain sequence. These data belong to a study of blood T cell repertoires in COVID-19. The wider study: From the United States, Italy and Spain came samples of acute and convalescent COVID-19.

Assay: immunoSEQ multiplex PCR; the TCRdb copy retains only in-frame clones and omits some. Of about 95,000 clones listed, around nine tenths are singletons. Per the germline V gene, CDR1 is SNHLY and CDR2 is FYNNEI. The CDR3 runs 15 residues. Trimming removed 10 bases at V and 5 bases at J, with 23 bases between. The sequenced material came from peripheral blood. The TCR comes from a woman in her seventies with acute or convalescent COVID-19. This chain uses TRBV2 with TRBJ2-5, with D tentatively TRBD1 (5 bases). CDR3 region: CATNRQAPKGETQYF. In DNA form, the CDR3 reads TGTGCCACCAACCGGCAGGCCCCTAAGGGGGAGACCCAGTACTTC. The whole variable domain, filled in from reference TRBV2 and TRBJ2-5, reads EPEVTQTPSHQVTQMGQEVILRCVPISNHLYFYWYRQILGQKVEFLVSFYNNEISEKSEIFDDQFSVERPDGSNFTLKIRSTKLEDSAMYFCATNRQAPKGETQYFGPGTRLLVL.